One sample yielded the 2 T cell receptor beta chains listed below, sequenced in a study of T-cell memory formation after mild COVID-19. TCRdb fed the 5' RACE reads into MiXCR, producing one record per CDR3 protein. The sample shows 450,000 or so distinct CDR3 sequences, 20% to 25% of them seen only once. Sequencing was carried out using PBMCs or a T cell subset sorted from them (not recorded which). All receptors derive from an adult woman who had mild COVID-19 (a few samples of this study predate the infection). Cell type and time point are not known.

This clonotype has a count of ten or more. V is TRBV27 and J is TRBJ2-1; no clear D. Trimming removed 2 bases at V and 4 bases at J, with 9 bases between. The CDR3 covers 14 residues. The germline V gene encodes CDR1 MNHEY and CDR2 SMNVEV (reference sequence). CDR3 nucleotide sequence: TGTGCCAGCAGTTTAAAGGGCTCATACAATGAGCAGTTCTTC. It is translated as CASSLKGSYNEQFF.

There are many counts of this clonotype. The V gene is TRBV3-1, the J gene TRBJ2-5; no firm D call. Germline V gene lookup returns CDR1 LGHDT and CDR2 YNNKEL (reference sequence). The CDR3 totals 12 residues. The V end was cut by 8 bases, the J end by 3 bases, with 10 bases between. CDR3 nucleotides: TGTGCCAGCGCCCCAGACGAAGAGACCCAGTACTTC. Amino acid sequence: CASAPDEETQYF.